The 28 T cell receptor beta chains listed next were all sequenced from one sample in a study of T cells after posttransplantation cyclophosphamide (TCRdb year 2016). According to the study, the label for this sample's treatment or condition signals: high-dose cyclophosphamide on days +3 and +4 as single-agent GVHD prophylaxis. Patients in the PTCy group got busulfan and fludarabine conditioning, a marrow graft from a related or unrelated donor, and cyclophosphamide on days +3 and +4. Library method: the immunoSEQ multiplex PCR assay. Imported from immuneACCESS, the table was reduced by TCRdb to in-frame sequences with V and J called. These copies leave out some clones; in studies compared against another copy, an unresolved V gene accounts for under half, and the cause of the remainder is not known. In all, the sample holds about 20,000 clones, and approximately 90% of those were seen once. The leading ten clones occupy around 7.9% of the sample.

The material sequenced was PBMCs, taken after allogeneic stem cell transplant with posttransplant cyclophosphamide. These TCRs come from a female patient in her forties or fifties who received an allogeneic stem cell transplant from a related donor, was CMV-positive, and had no GVHD. Following a transplant, some T cells may be graft donor cells, not patient cells.

The chain couples TRBV4-2 to TRBJ1-1; 8 bases agree with TRBD1. Germline CDR1 is LGHNA and CDR2 is YNFKEQ. The CDR3 is 16 amino acids. Germline trimming cut 6 bases from V and 10 bases from J; bases unmatched to any gene: 19. CDR3 amino acids: CASSSSKTGDPDGAFF. The DNA of the CDR3 is TGTGCCAGCAGTTCCAGCAAGACAGGGGATCCGGATGGAGCTTTCTTT.

This clone has just one count. The J gene is TRBJ2-1, the V gene TRBV13; weak D call: TRBD2 (5 bases). This CDR3 region has 15 residues. Germline V lookup: CDR1 PRHDT, CDR2 FYEKMQ (reference sequence). The V and J ends lost 5 bases and 6 bases respectively, with 17 bases between them. This CDR3 reads CASSIRGFFGNEQFF. Written as DNA, the CDR3 is TGTGCCAGCAGCATTCGAGGGTTCTTCGGCAATGAGCAGTTCTTC.

The J gene is TRBJ2-2, the V gene TRBV7-2; 7 positions match TRBD2. CDR1 and CDR2 from the germline V gene are SGHTA and FQGNSA. Unmatched junction bases numbered 7, after V lost 2 bases and J lost 7 bases. This CDR3 has 15 residues. The CDR3 reads CASSLLADLNGELFF. CDR3 bases: TGTGCCAGCAGCTTACTAGCGGACCTCAACGGGGAGCTGTTTTTT.

The gene calls are TRBV7-9 and TRBJ2-5; 8 bases are a match to TRBD2. There are 16 residues in the CDR3. Trimming took 3 bases from V and 2 from J; bases not matched to a gene: 8. Germline loops: CDR1 SEHNR, CDR2 FQNEAQ (reference sequence). DNA of the CDR3: TGTGCCAGCAGCTTGAAAACTAGCGGAGTTCAAGAGACCCAGTACTTC. As protein: CASSLKTSGVQETQYF.

V gene TRBV29-1 combines with J gene TRBJ1-1; D is unclear. Trimming took 4 bases from V and 4 from J, leaving 10 bases between them. CDR3 size: 12 residues. Germline lookup yields CDR1 SQVTM and CDR2 ANQGSEA. The CDR3 sequence is CSVVVEGTEAFF. CDR3 bases: TGCAGCGTTGTTGTGGAGGGCACTGAAGCTTTCTTT.

The chain employs TRBV28 and TRBJ2-7; possible D gene TRBD2, 6 bases. With 5 bases removed from V and 5 bases from J, the gap between germline ends came to 13 bases. Looked up from germline, CDR1 is MDHEN and CDR2 is SYDVKM. This CDR3 spans 13 amino acids. DNA for the CDR3: TGTGCCAGCAGTGGGGCGGGAAGGCACGAGCAGTACTTC. Residues: CASSGAGRHEQYF.

The chain links TRBV18 to TRBJ1-1, with D unresolved. CDR1 and CDR2 from the germline V gene are KGHSH and LQKENI. There are 13 residues in the CDR3. Trimming removed 3 bases from V and 2 bases from J, with 7 bases in between. The CDR3 reads CASSPGLNTEAFF. Here the CDR3 DNA reads TGTGCCAGCTCACCGGGCCTTAACACTGAAGCTTTCTTT.

The genes are TRBV15 and TRBJ1-2; 7 nucleotides agree with TRBD1. Germline V gene data show CDR1 as LNHNV and CDR2 as YYDKDF (reference sequence). With V trimmed by 10 bases and J by 3 bases, 8 bases remained unmatched. There are 13 residues in the CDR3. The CDR3 region has the DNA TGTGCCATTTCCGACAGGGTAGACTATGGCTACACCTTC. Amino acids: CAISDRVDYGYTF.

This clone is a singleton in its sample. The chain joins TRBV30 to TRBJ2-5; D is perhaps TRBD1 (6 bases). CDR3 length: 12 residues. The germline CDR1 and CDR2 sequences are GTSNPN and SVGIG (reference sequence). V was clipped by 2 bases and J by 5 bases, with 9 bases between them. Here the CDR3 reads CAWSPGVETQYF. The CDR3 nucleotides read TGTGCCTGGAGTCCAGGGGTCGAGACCCAGTACTTC.

J is TRBJ1-2 and V is TRBV28; 7 bases are shared with TRBD1. J gave up 4 bases and V 6 bases, and 5 bases lay outside the gene matches. CDR3 length: 13 residues. Germline V lookup: CDR1 MDHEN, CDR2 SYDVKM. CDR3 nucleotides: TGTGCCAGCAGGAGTGACAGGGCCTATGGCTACACCTTC. This gives the protein CASRSDRAYGYTF.

V and J are TRBV28 and TRBJ1-1; TRBD1 is a possible D gene (5 bases). CDR1 and CDR2 from the germline V gene are MDHEN and SYDVKM. The CDR3 has 15 amino acids. Trimming removed 8 bases at V and 6 bases at J, with 22 bases between. The CDR3 nucleotides read TGTGCCAGCTGGTATTCGGACCAGGGTTCGCCTGAAGCTTTCTTT. It specifies CASWYSDQGSPEAFF. Looking up the rest from reference TRBV28 and TRBJ1-1 gives the full variable domain: DVKVTQSSRYLVKRTGEKVFLECVQDMDHENMFWYRQDPGLGLRLIYFSYDVKMKEKGDIPEGYSVSREKKERFSLILESASTNQTSMYLCASWYSDQGSPEAFFGQGTRLTVV.

The chain's CDR3 is CASSSGGGYNEQFF. Here the CDR3 DNA reads TGTGCCAGCTCCTCGGGAGGGGGTTACAATGAGCAGTTCTTC. The chain is built from TRBV5-4 and TRBJ2-1; 8 positions agree with TRBD2. The CDR3 covers 14 residues. Germline values: CDR1 SGHNT, CDR2 YYREEE (reference sequence). J was trimmed by 4 bases and V by 7 bases; bases with no gene match: 7. Full variable domain (outside the CDR3, taken from reference TRBV5-4 and TRBJ2-1): ETGVTQSPTHLIKTRGQQVTLRCSSQSGHNTVSWYQQALGQGPQFIFQYYREEENGRGNFPPRFSGLQFPNYSSELNVNALELDDSALYLCASSSGGGYNEQFFGPGTRLTVL.

This clone has just one count. The rearrangement joins TRBV5-1 to TRBJ2-2; a possible D gene is TRBD2 (5 bases). Germline CDR1 reads SGHRS; CDR2 reads YFSETQ. The CDR3 covers 17 residues. Trimming left V 0 bases short and J 4 bases short, with 16 bases between. CDR3 nucleotide sequence: TGCGCCAGCAGCTTGGAAGGCGGAACGAGGGCCACCGGGGAGCTGTTTTTT. Protein sequence: CASSLEGGTRATGELFF.

The chain combines TRBV2 with TRBJ1-5, with D possibly being TRBD1 (5 bases). The CDR3 is 17 amino acids. CDR1 is SNHLY and CDR2 is FYNNEI in the germline V gene. V lost 3 bases and J lost 2, with 17 bases in between. CDR3 nucleotides: TGTGCCAGCAGTGATGGGGCAACGGGAGGGGGCAATCAGCCCCAGCATTTT. As protein: CASSDGATGGGNQPQHF.

The V call is TRBV28, the J call TRBJ2-1, with 10 bases fitting TRBD2. J was trimmed by 9 bases and V by 5 bases; bases with no gene match: 7. The CDR3 contains 14 residues. CDR1 and CDR2 from the germline V gene are MDHEN and SYDVKM. The CDR3 DNA reads TGTGCCAGCAGTGACCCCGGACTAGCGGCTGAGCAGTTCTTC. Translated: CASSDPGLAAEQFF.

This clone has only a few counts. This rearrangement joins TRBV27 to TRBJ2-5; 7 positions match TRBD1. The V and J ends lost 6 bases and 5 bases, in that order; junction bases with no gene match: 6. The CDR3 totals 13 residues. Germline CDR1 MNHEY, CDR2 SMNVEV (reference sequence). CDR3 coding DNA: TGTGCCAGCAGACAGGGGCCCTTGGAGACCCAGTACTTC. Protein product: CASRQGPLETQYF.

This chain joins TRBV25-1 and TRBJ1-3; no definite D call. Trimming left V 3 bases short and J 5 bases short, with 17 bases between. This CDR3 has 16 residues. CDR1 is MGHDK, CDR2 SYGVNS, per germline. This CDR3 reads CASSDPGLVERNTIYF. In DNA, the CDR3 is TGTGCCAGCAGTGACCCTGGCCTAGTCGAGAGAAACACCATATATTTT.

V gene TRBV29-1 combines with J gene TRBJ2-3, with TRBD2 matching over 7 bases. After removal of 6 bases from V and 2 bases from J, the junction contained 8 bases not matched to a gene. This CDR3 region has 14 residues. Germline V gives CDR1 SQVTM, CDR2 ANQGSEA. The CDR3 sequence is CSVCAGVNTDTQYF. CDR3 sequence (DNA): TGCAGCGTATGTGCGGGAGTGAACACAGATACGCAGTATTTT.

The chain uses TRBV10-3 and TRBJ1-2, with D maybe TRBD1 (5 bases). Trimming took 3 bases from V and 4 from J, leaving 15 bases between them. Looked up from germline, CDR1 is ENHRY and CDR2 is SYGVKD. This CDR3 contains 15 residues. This CDR3 is CAISERGLGGYGYTF. The CDR3 DNA reads TGTGCCATCAGTGAAAGGGGCCTGGGGGGCTATGGCTACACCTTC.

The chain has TRBV27 and TRBJ2-7; the D gene is possibly TRBD2 (6 bases). The V end lost 6 bases, the J end lost 5 bases, and 17 bases lay between the germline ends. CDR3 length: 14 residues. CDR1 and CDR2 from the germline V gene are MNHEY and SMNVEV (reference sequence). The CDR3 protein is CASRDRGTPNEQYF. The CDR3 coding sequence is TGTGCCAGCAGAGACCGCGGGACTCCAAACGAGCAGTACTTC.

In DNA, the CDR3 is TGTGCCAGCAGCGTCCGGGGGGGATCCTACGAGCAGTACTTC. This encodes CASSVRGGSYEQYF. The chain couples TRBV9 to TRBJ2-7; 8 bases line up with TRBD2. Germline values: CDR1 SGDLS, CDR2 YYNGEE. V lost 2 bases and J lost 1; bases outside the gene matches: 2. The CDR3 runs 14 residues.

The V gene is TRBV5-6, the J gene TRBJ2-7; 14 positions agree with TRBD2. The CDR3 consists of 16 residues. Per the germline V gene, CDR1 is SGHDT and CDR2 is YYEEEE. With V trimmed by 0 bases and J by 3 bases, 2 bases remained unmatched. DNA of the CDR3: TGTGCCAGCAGCTTGGGGGGACTAGCGGGAGTCTACGAGCAGTACTTC. It translates to CASSLGGLAGVYEQYF. Together with reference TRBV5-6 and TRBJ2-7, the CDR3 gives the full variable domain: DAGVTQSPTHLIKTRGQQVTLRCSPKSGHDTVSWYQQALGQGPQFIFQYYEEEERQRGNFPDRFSGHQFPNYSSELNVNALLLGDSALYLCASSLGGLAGVYEQYFGPGTRLTVT.

V is TRBV25-1 and J is TRBJ1-1; D uncertain. Trimming removed 5 bases at V and 6 bases at J, with 13 bases between. The length of the CDR3 is 13 residues. Germline CDR1 and CDR2: MGHDK and SYGVNS. CDR3 DNA sequence: TGTGCCAGCAGTCGGAGTCCCACCTCTGAAGCTTTCTTT. Amino acids: CASSRSPTSEAFF. Supplemented by reference TRBV25-1 and TRBJ1-1, the full variable domain reads EADIYQTPRYLVIGTGKKITLECSQTMGHDKMYWYQQDPGMELHLIHYSYGVNSTEKGDLSSESTVSRIRTEHFPLTLESARPSHTSQYLCASSRSPTSEAFFGQGTRLTVV.

The chain links TRBV5-8 to TRBJ2-2; D remains unclear. Trimming shortened V by 3 bases and J by 3 bases, and 12 bases separated the two germline ends. This CDR3 contains 15 residues. Per the germline V gene, CDR1 is SGHTS and CDR2 is YDEGEE. For the CDR3, the DNA is TGTGCCAGCAGCTCCTCCCCTCGTTACACCGGGGAGCTGTTTTTT. Its protein is CASSSSPRYTGELFF.

CDR3 residues: CASSVNLAETLQYF. CDR3 DNA: TGTGCCAGCAGCGTAAATTTGGCGGAAACCCTCCAGTATTTT. This sequence joins TRBV9 and TRBJ2-3, with D hard to call. CDR1 and CDR2 from the germline V gene are SGDLS and YYNGEE. The ends were cut back, 1 base at V and 12 bases at J, with 18 bases in the middle. CDR3 length: 14 amino acids.

The genes are TRBV25-1 and TRBJ1-1, with 9 bases that match TRBD1. The CDR3 has 18 amino acids. The germline V gene has CDR1 MGHDK and CDR2 SYGVNS. J lost 1 base, V lost 2 bases, and 11 bases had no gene match. CDR3 in DNA: TGTGCCAGCAGTGAAATCCCGCCCGGGACAGGGAAGAACACTGAAGCTTTCTTT. Translation gives CASSEIPPGTGKNTEAFF.

The chain employs TRBV2 and TRBJ2-1; TRBD2 matches at 7 bases. Germline loops: CDR1 SNHLY, CDR2 FYNNEI. This CDR3 is 15 amino acids long. The J segment lost 2 bases and the V segment lost 5 bases, leaving 6 bases of the junction unmatched. The CDR3 nucleotides are TGTGCCAGCAGTTCAAGCGGGATCCCCTACAATGAGCAGTTCTTC. The encoded protein is CASSSSGIPYNEQFF.

This chain links TRBV7-9 with TRBJ1-5, with D possibly TRBD1 on 5 matching bases. V was trimmed by 1 base and J by 2 bases, leaving 12 bases between them. Germline V gives CDR1 SEHNR, CDR2 FQNEAQ (reference sequence). The CDR3 spans 16 residues. CDR3 coding DNA: TGTGCCAGCAGCTTAGAGGTTAGCAGGGGCAATCAGCCCCAGCATTTT. Protein product: CASSLEVSRGNQPQHF.